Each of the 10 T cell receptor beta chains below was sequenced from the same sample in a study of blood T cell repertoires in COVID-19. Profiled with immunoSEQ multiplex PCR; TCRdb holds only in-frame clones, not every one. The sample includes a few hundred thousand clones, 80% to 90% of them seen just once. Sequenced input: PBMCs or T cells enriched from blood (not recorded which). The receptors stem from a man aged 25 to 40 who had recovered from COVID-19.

The CDR3 bases are TGTGCCAGCAGTGCCGACCCTGGCTATCCAGGTGAAAAACTGTTTTTT. It codes for CASSADPGYPGEKLFF. This chain links TRBV6-4 with TRBJ1-4; unclear D gene. V lost 4 bases and J lost 7, with 19 bases in between. Germline lookup yields CDR1 MRHNA and CDR2 SNTAGT. There are 16 residues in the CDR3.

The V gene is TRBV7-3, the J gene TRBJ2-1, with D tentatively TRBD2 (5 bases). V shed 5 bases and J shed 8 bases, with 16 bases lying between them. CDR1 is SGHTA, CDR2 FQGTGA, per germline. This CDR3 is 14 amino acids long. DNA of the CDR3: TGTGCCAGCAGCAAGAATGGGGTGAGGGATGAGCAGTTCTTC. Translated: CASSKNGVRDEQFF.

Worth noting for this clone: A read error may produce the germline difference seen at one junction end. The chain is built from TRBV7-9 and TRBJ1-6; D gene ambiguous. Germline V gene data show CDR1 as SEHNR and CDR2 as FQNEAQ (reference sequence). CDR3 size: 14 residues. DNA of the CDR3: TGTGCCAGCAGCTTAGCCTCCTCTAATTCACCCCTCCACTTT. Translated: CASSLASSNSPLHF.

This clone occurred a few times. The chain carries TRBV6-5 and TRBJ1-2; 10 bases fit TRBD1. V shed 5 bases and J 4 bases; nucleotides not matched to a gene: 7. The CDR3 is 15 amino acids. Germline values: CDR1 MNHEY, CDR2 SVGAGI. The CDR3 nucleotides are TGTGCCAGCAGTCCCCTGACAGGGGGCGGCTATGGCTACACCTTC. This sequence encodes CASSPLTGGGYGYTF.

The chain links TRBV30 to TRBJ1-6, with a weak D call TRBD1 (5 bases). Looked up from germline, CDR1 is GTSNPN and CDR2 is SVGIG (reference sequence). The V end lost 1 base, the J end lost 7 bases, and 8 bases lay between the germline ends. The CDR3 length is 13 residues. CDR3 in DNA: TGTGCCTGGAGTGACTACAGGAATTCACCCCTCCACTTT. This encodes CAWSDYRNSPLHF.

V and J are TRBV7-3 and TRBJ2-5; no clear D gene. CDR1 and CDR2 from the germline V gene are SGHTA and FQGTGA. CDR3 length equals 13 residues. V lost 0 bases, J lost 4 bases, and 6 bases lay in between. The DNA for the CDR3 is TGTGCCAGCAGCTTAACCAGTCTAGAGACCCAGTACTTC. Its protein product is CASSLTSLETQYF.

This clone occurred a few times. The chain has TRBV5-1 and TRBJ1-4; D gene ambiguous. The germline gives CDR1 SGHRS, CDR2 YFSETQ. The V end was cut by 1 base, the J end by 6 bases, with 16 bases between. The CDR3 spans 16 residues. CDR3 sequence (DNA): TGCGCCAGCAGCTTGTTTGGGCGCCTCGGGGATGAAAAACTGTTTTTT. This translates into CASSLFGRLGDEKLFF.

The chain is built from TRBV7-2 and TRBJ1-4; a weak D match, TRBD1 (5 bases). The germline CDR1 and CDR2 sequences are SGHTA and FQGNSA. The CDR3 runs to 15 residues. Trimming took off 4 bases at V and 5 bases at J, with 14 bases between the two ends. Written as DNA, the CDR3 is TGTGCCAGCAGCTGGGCGGGACCGGCGAATGAAAAACTGTTTTTT. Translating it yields CASSWAGPANEKLFF.

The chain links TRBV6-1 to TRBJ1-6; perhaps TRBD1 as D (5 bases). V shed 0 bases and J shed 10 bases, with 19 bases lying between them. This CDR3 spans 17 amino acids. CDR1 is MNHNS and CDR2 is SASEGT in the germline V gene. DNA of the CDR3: TGTGCCAGCAGTGAAGCATGGGAGGGGCGATTGAGGTCACCCCTCCACTTT. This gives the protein CASSEAWEGRLRSPLHF.

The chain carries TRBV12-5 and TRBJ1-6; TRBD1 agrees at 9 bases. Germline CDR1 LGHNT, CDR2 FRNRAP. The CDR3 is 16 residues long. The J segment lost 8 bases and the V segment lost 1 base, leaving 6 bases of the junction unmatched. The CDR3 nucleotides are TGTGCTAGTGGTTTGGACCGGGACAGGGTTTATTCACCCCTCCACTTT. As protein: CASGLDRDRVYSPLHF.